This TCR beta chain is drawn from a study of shared clonotypes between healthy human individuals. Only in-frame clones appear in the TCRdb table, and some are missing; sequencing was by immunoSEQ multiplex PCR. Of roughly 86,000 clones detected, roughly three quarters appear once; the ten largest clones hold around half. Deletions cut 0 bases from V and 4 bases from J, with 6 bases between. In germline, CDR1 is LNHNV, CDR2 YYDKDF (reference sequence). The CDR3 contains 13 residues. The receptor's source is a man younger than 45 in good health. The sample comprised memory CD8+ T cells sorted from blood. Subset indicated: CD45RO+ cells pooled with CCR7-negative TemRA cells. The chain couples TRBV15 to TRBJ1-1; D not certain. For the CDR3, the DNA is TGTGCCACCAGCAGAGATTTGAGCACTGAAGCTTTCTTT. Residues: CATSRDLSTEAFF.